The 10 T cell receptor beta chains listed next were all sequenced from one sample in a study of human T cells and chemical hapten exposure. RNA extraction used unfractionated whole blood as the source of total RNA. One entry per CDR3 protein results from TCRdb running MiXCR on the 5' RACE reads. The top ten hold approximately 1.3% of the sample, which has about 140,000 distinct CDR3 sequences, around 4.1% seen once. Source of these receptors: a female donor in good health.

In this sample, this clonotype turned up many times. The rearrangement links TRBV3-1 to TRBJ1-2; D may be TRBD1 (6 bases). Trimming removed 4 bases at V and 5 bases at J, with 17 bases between. Germline CDR1 and CDR2: LGHDT and YNNKEL (reference sequence). CDR3 length equals 15 residues. CDR3 nucleotide sequence: TGTGCCAGCAGCCCTTCGGTCACAGGGTGGTATGGCTACACCTTC. Its translation is CASSPSVTGWYGYTF. Looking up the rest from reference TRBV3-1 and TRBJ1-2 gives the full variable domain: DTAVSQTPKYLVTQMGNDKSIKCEQNLGHDTMYWYKQDSKKFLKIMFSYNNKELIINETVPNRFSPKSPDKAHLNLHINSLELGDSAVYFCASSPSVTGWYGYTFGSGTRLTVV.

Here the CDR3 reads CASSPPTGNSYNSPLHF. DNA of the CDR3: TGTGCCAGCTCACCACCGACAGGAAACTCCTATAATTCACCCCTCCACTTT. The chain uses TRBV18 and TRBJ1-6, with a weak D call TRBD1 (6 bases). Between the trimmed V and J ends, which lost 0 bases and 0 bases, there was a span of 9 bases. The germline V gene has CDR1 KGHSH and CDR2 LQKENI. CDR3 length: 17 amino acids.

This clonotype was seen more than once but under ten times. In DNA, the CDR3 is TGTGCCAGCAGTCCGGGGACTAGCGGGGGAACCCAAGAGACCCAGTACTTC. Protein sequence: CASSPGTSGGTQETQYF. The chain carries TRBV27 and TRBJ2-5; 14 positions agree with TRBD2. Germline V gene lookup returns CDR1 MNHEY and CDR2 SMNVEV (reference sequence). The CDR3 has 17 amino acids. The V segment lost 5 bases and the J segment 1 base; nucleotides outside the gene matches: 6.

The rearrangement uses TRBV5-4 and TRBJ2-3; D is uncertain. Germline V gene data show CDR1 as SGHNT and CDR2 as YYREEE (reference sequence). Trimming removed 4 bases at V and 6 bases at J, with 12 bases between. This CDR3 contains 13 residues. The DNA for the CDR3 is TGTGCCAGCAGCACCACCCTCGGGGATACGCAGTATTTT. Its translation is CASSTTLGDTQYF.

To note about this clonotype: Given a much more abundant clone one base away, this may be a read error. DNA for the CDR3: TGTGCCAGCACCCCCTCGCAGGGAGGGAATGAGCAGATCTTC. Translation: CASTPSQGGNEQIF. This rearrangement joins TRBV7-2 to TRBJ2-1; 7 bases are shared with TRBD2. From germline, CDR1 is SGHTA and CDR2 FQGNSA. This CDR3 has 14 amino acids.

In its sample, this clonotype was seen many times. The V call is TRBV19, the J call TRBJ1-5, with D possibly matching TRBD1 (6 bases). The CDR3 consists of 15 residues. Germline lookup yields CDR1 LNHDA and CDR2 SQIVND (reference sequence). Trimming removed 5 bases from V and 5 bases from J, with 16 bases in between. This CDR3 reads CASSLFYRDDQPQHF. The CDR3 nucleotides are TGTGCCAGTAGTCTTTTCTACAGGGACGATCAGCCCCAGCATTTT.

This clonotype was seen ten or more times. The chain employs TRBV5-4 and TRBJ2-3; possibly TRBD2 for D (5 bases). Trimming left V 2 bases short and J 10 bases short, with 17 bases between. Per the germline V gene, CDR1 is SGHNT and CDR2 is YYREEE (reference sequence). This CDR3 has 14 residues. In DNA form, the CDR3 reads TGTGCCAGCAGCTTTCCGCTCTCCCGAGCGGCGCAGTATTTT. It codes for CASSFPLSRAAQYF.

This clonotype occurred many times. This chain's CDR3 is CSARDRRRGDNEQFF. The CDR3 bases are TGCAGTGCTAGGGACCGTCGTCGGGGAGACAATGAGCAGTTCTTC. The V call is TRBV20-1, the J call TRBJ2-1, with D possibly matching TRBD2 (5 bases). V gave up 3 bases and J gave up 5 bases, with 17 bases separating them. This CDR3 has 15 amino acids. The germline V gene encodes CDR1 DFQATT and CDR2 SNEGSKA (reference sequence).

J is TRBJ1-5 and V is TRBV20-1, with 7 nucleotides matching TRBD1. Looked up from germline, CDR1 is DFQATT and CDR2 is SNEGSKA (reference sequence). The V gene end was trimmed by 6 bases and the J gene end by 2 bases; junction bases not matched to a gene: 10. This CDR3 is built from 15 residues. The CDR3 region is CSATKNRGCNQPQHF. The CDR3 DNA reads as TGCAGTGCAACTAAAAACAGGGGATGCAATCAGCCCCAGCATTTT.

This clonotype was observed at least ten times. The chain carries TRBV7-2 and TRBJ2-3; D possibly corresponds to TRBD2 (5 bases). Germline V CDR1 and CDR2: SGHTA, FQGNSA. There are 15 residues in the CDR3. V was cut by 2 bases and J by 0 bases, with 9 bases left in between. The CDR3 DNA is TGTGCCAGCAGCTTATTGAGCGGAAGCACAGATACGCAGTATTTT. Protein product: CASSLLSGSTDTQYF. The full variable domain, completed using reference TRBV7-2 and TRBJ2-3, is GAGVSQSPSNKVTEKGKDVELRCDPISGHTALYWYRQSLGQGLEFLIYFQGNSAPDKSGLPSDRFSAERTGGSVSTLTIQRTQQEDSAVYLCASSLLSGSTDTQYFGPGTRLTVL.